A selection of T cell receptor beta chains follows, all from one sample in a study of cytomegalovirus exposure and HLA in healthy donors. Produced via immunoSEQ multiplex PCR; TCRdb's table is partial and in-frame only. The repertoire consists of 200,000 to 300,000 clones, with around nine tenths occurring once and the leading ten covering approximately 2.5%. Sample: PBMCs. The receptors here all came from a man aged 18 to 30 in good health and CMV-seronegative. CDR3s include the opening cysteine and the closing phenylalanine or tryptophan. A D gene is named only where the DNA matches it firmly. Clone sizes are given selectively: once, few, many, or a class where the clone is expanded.

D gene: TRBD2
V gene: TRBV9
J gene: TRBJ2-1
clone size: -
CDR3 length: 19
CDR3 DNA: TGTGCCAGCAGCCACCAGACCGTAGCCGGGACTAGCGGATACAATGAGCAGTTCTTC
CDR3 protein: CASSHQTVAGTSGYNEQFF

D gene: -
V gene: TRBV7-9
J gene: TRBJ2-7
clone size: -
CDR3 length: 12
CDR3 DNA: TGTGCCAGCAGTGCGGGGCTGTACGAGCAGTACTTC
CDR3 protein: CASSAGLYEQYF

D gene: TRBD2
V gene: TRBV10-3
J gene: TRBJ2-5
clone size: -
CDR3 length: 14
CDR3 DNA: TGTGCCATCAGTGTAGCGGGAGGGCAAGAGACCCAGTACTTC
CDR3 protein: CAISVAGGQETQYF

D gene: TRBD2
V gene: TRBV11-2
J gene: TRBJ2-3
clone size: -
CDR3 length: 15
CDR3 DNA: TGTGCCAGCACCCCGCTAGCGGGAGGATTAGATACGCAGTATTTT
CDR3 protein: CASTPLAGGLDTQYF

D gene: -
V gene: TRBV4-1
J gene: TRBJ1-6
clone size: once
CDR3 length: 16
CDR3 DNA: TGCGCCAGCAGCCAAGAAGGGGATGAATATAATTCACCCCTCCACTTT
CDR3 protein: CASSQEGDEYNSPLHF

D gene: -
V gene: TRBV7-2
J gene: TRBJ2-3
clone size: -
CDR3 length: 13
CDR3 DNA: TGTGCCAGCAGCTCCAAAGCCCTAGATACGCAGTATTTT
CDR3 protein: CASSSKALDTQYF

D gene: TRBD2
V gene: TRBV2
J gene: TRBJ2-5
clone size: -
CDR3 length: 12
CDR3 DNA: TGTGCCAGCAGTCCGGGGGGAGAGACCCAGTACTTC
CDR3 protein: CASSPGGETQYF

D gene: -
V gene: TRBV28
J gene: TRBJ2-7
clone size: -
CDR3 length: 14
CDR3 DNA: TGTGCCAGCAGACCAATGGGGGCACCCTACGAGCAGTACTTC
CDR3 protein: CASRPMGAPYEQYF

D gene: TRBD1
V gene: TRBV7-9
J gene: TRBJ1-4
clone size: few
CDR3 length: 13
CDR3 DNA: TGTGCCAGCAGCTCCGGGACAGACGAAAAACTGTTTTTT
CDR3 protein: CASSSGTDEKLFF

D gene: TRBD1
V gene: TRBV27
J gene: TRBJ2-7
clone size: -
CDR3 length: 18
CDR3 DNA: TGTGCCAGCAGTTTATTGGTGTCAGGGGGCGATCACTCCTACGAGCAGTACTTC
CDR3 protein: CASSLLVSGGDHSYEQYF

D gene: TRBD1
V gene: TRBV28
J gene: TRBJ2-7
clone size: -
CDR3 length: 16
CDR3 DNA: TGTGCCAGCAGCGGGACTGCGACAGGGGGCTTTGGCGAGCAGTACTTC
CDR3 protein: CASSGTATGGFGEQYF

D gene: -
V gene: TRBV27
J gene: TRBJ1-5
clone size: -
CDR3 length: 12
CDR3 DNA: TGTGCCAGCAGTTTCATCGGTCAGCCCCAGCATTTT
CDR3 protein: CASSFIGQPQHF

D gene: -
V gene: TRBV6-5
J gene: TRBJ1-4
clone size: once
CDR3 length: 15
CDR3 DNA: TGTGCCAGCAGTTACTTCGCGGGGTTTAATGAAAAACTGTTTTTT
CDR3 protein: CASSYFAGFNEKLFF

D gene: TRBD2
V gene: TRBV2
J gene: TRBJ2-3
clone size: few
CDR3 length: 15
CDR3 DNA: TGTGCCAGCAGCGATCCCGGGACTAGCGTTGATACGCAGTATTTT
CDR3 protein: CASSDPGTSVDTQYF

D gene: TRBD2
V gene: TRBV5-5
J gene: TRBJ2-5
clone size: -
CDR3 length: 14
CDR3 DNA: TGTGCCAGCAGCCGACTAGCGGGAGATGAGACCCAGTACTTC
CDR3 protein: CASSRLAGDETQYF

D gene: TRBD2
V gene: TRBV19
J gene: TRBJ2-1
clone size: -
CDR3 length: 14
CDR3 DNA: TGTGCCACTGAATCGGGACTAGCGGGCAATGAGCAGTTCTTC
CDR3 protein: CATESGLAGNEQFF

D gene: -
V gene: TRBV27
J gene: TRBJ2-2
clone size: once
CDR3 length: 14
CDR3 DNA: TGTGCCAGCAGTTTCGGCAGGGGCACCGGGGAGCTGTTTTTT
CDR3 protein: CASSFGRGTGELFF

D gene: TRBD1
V gene: TRBV19
J gene: TRBJ1-1
clone size: -
CDR3 length: 13
CDR3 DNA: TGTGCCAGTGACGACAGGGGGCCTTTGGGAGCTTTCTTT
CDR3 protein: CASDDRGPLGAFF

D gene: TRBD1
V gene: TRBV7-2
J gene: TRBJ1-2
clone size: -
CDR3 length: 15
CDR3 DNA: TGTGCCAGCAGCTCCCAAGCAGGGGGCTCGTATGGCTACACCTTC
CDR3 protein: CASSSQAGGSYGYTF

D gene: TRBD2
V gene: TRBV6-5
J gene: TRBJ2-1
clone size: -
CDR3 length: 15
CDR3 DNA: TGTGCCAGCAGTTACGGGGCTAGCGGGTACAATGAGCAGTTCTTC
CDR3 protein: CASSYGASGYNEQFF

D gene: TRBD1
V gene: TRBV9
J gene: TRBJ1-2
clone size: -
CDR3 length: 17
CDR3 DNA: TGTGCCAGCAGCCGTTCCGGGACAGGGGTCTCTAACTATGGCTACACCTTC
CDR3 protein: CASSRSGTGVSNYGYTF

D gene: TRBD1
V gene: TRBV7-2
J gene: TRBJ2-7
clone size: -
CDR3 length: 14
CDR3 DNA: TGTGCCAGCAGGACAGGGGGAACCCCCTACGAGCAGTACTTC
CDR3 protein: CASRTGGTPYEQYF

D gene: -
V gene: TRBV6-6
J gene: TRBJ2-1
clone size: -
CDR3 length: 15
CDR3 DNA: TGTGCCAGCAGCTTAAATGGGCGGGGAACAGGTGAGCAGTTCTTC
CDR3 protein: CASSLNGRGTGEQFF

D gene: TRBD1
V gene: TRBV9
J gene: TRBJ2-5
clone size: -
CDR3 length: 15
CDR3 DNA: TGTGCCAGCAGCGTAGGGACAGGGACCCAAGAGACCCAGTACTTC
CDR3 protein: CASSVGTGTQETQYF

D gene: TRBD1
V gene: TRBV9
J gene: TRBJ1-4
clone size: -
CDR3 length: 16
CDR3 DNA: TGTGCCAGCAGCGTAGGCCCAGGGGGCTGGGGTGAAAAACTGTTTTTT
CDR3 protein: CASSVGPGGWGEKLFF

D gene: -
V gene: TRBV2
J gene: TRBJ2-5
clone size: -
CDR3 length: 14
CDR3 DNA: TGTGCCAGCCTTGAAAGGAGGGGCCAAGAGACCCAGTACTTC
CDR3 protein: CASLERRGQETQYF

D gene: -
V gene: TRBV7-9
J gene: TRBJ1-2
clone size: -
CDR3 length: 15
CDR3 DNA: TGTGCCAGCAGCTTAGTACCCCAGGGGCAGTATGGCTACACCTTC
CDR3 protein: CASSLVPQGQYGYTF

D gene: TRBD2
V gene: TRBV4-3
J gene: TRBJ2-3
clone size: -
CDR3 length: 17
CDR3 DNA: TGCGCCAGCAGCCAAGATAGTCGGCGGGGGGGCGCAGATACGCAGTATTTT
CDR3 protein: CASSQDSRRGGADTQYF

D gene: TRBD2
V gene: TRBV28
J gene: TRBJ2-2
clone size: -
CDR3 length: 17
CDR3 DNA: TGTGCCAGCAAAACCTCTGAGAGACTAGCGGGAACCGGGGAGCTGTTTTTT
CDR3 protein: CASKTSERLAGTGELFF

D gene: TRBD2
V gene: TRBV9
J gene: TRBJ2-5
clone size: once
CDR3 length: 18
CDR3 DNA: TGTGCCAGCAGCGTAACTTTTACGGCGGGGGGATTACAAGAGACCCAGTACTTC
CDR3 protein: CASSVTFTAGGLQETQYF

D gene: TRBD1
V gene: TRBV29-1
J gene: TRBJ2-7
clone size: -
CDR3 length: 14
CDR3 DNA: TGCAGCGCTCGCGGGACAGGGCATGGGAACGAGCAGTACTTC
CDR3 protein: CSARGTGHGNEQYF

D gene: TRBD1
V gene: TRBV25-1
J gene: TRBJ2-1
clone size: -
CDR3 length: 11
CDR3 DNA: TGTGCCAGCACGCAGGGGGTTGCGCAGTTCTTC
CDR3 protein: CASTQGVAQFF

D gene: -
V gene: TRBV9
J gene: TRBJ2-3
clone size: once
CDR3 length: 13
CDR3 DNA: TGTGCCAGCAGCGTAGCCGGACTCAACACGCAGTATTTT
CDR3 protein: CASSVAGLNTQYF

D gene: TRBD2
V gene: TRBV4-3
J gene: TRBJ2-7
clone size: -
CDR3 length: 14
CDR3 DNA: TGCGCCAGCAGCAATCGGGGACTAGACGACGAGCAGTACTTC
CDR3 protein: CASSNRGLDDEQYF

D gene: -
V gene: TRBV28
J gene: TRBJ1-2
clone size: -
CDR3 length: 13
CDR3 DNA: TGTGCCAGCAGTTTTGTCAGACTGGGTGGCTACACCTTC
CDR3 protein: CASSFVRLGGYTF

D gene: -
V gene: TRBV7-9
J gene: TRBJ2-5
clone size: -
CDR3 length: 15
CDR3 DNA: TGTGCCAGCAGCTCCATTGGGGGCGGCCAAGAGACCCAGTACTTC
CDR3 protein: CASSSIGGGQETQYF

D gene: -
V gene: TRBV4-3
J gene: TRBJ1-4
clone size: -
CDR3 length: 16
CDR3 DNA: TGCGCCAGCAGCCAAGGCCCGGCAGGGGTAGGCGAAAAACTGTTTTTT
CDR3 protein: CASSQGPAGVGEKLFF

D gene: -
V gene: TRBV27
J gene: TRBJ2-7
clone size: -
CDR3 length: 17
CDR3 DNA: TGTGCCAGCAGTTCACCTACACGGGACTGGCGGAGGGAGGAGCAGTACTTC
CDR3 protein: CASSSPTRDWRREEQYF

D gene: -
V gene: TRBV5-1
J gene: TRBJ1-1
clone size: -
CDR3 length: 16
CDR3 DNA: TGCGCCAGCAGCTTGGATCCCGCCCAGTTGAACACTGAAGCTTTCTTT
CDR3 protein: CASSLDPAQLNTEAFF

D gene: -
V gene: TRBV7-3
J gene: TRBJ2-1
clone size: -
CDR3 length: 16
CDR3 DNA: TGTGCCAGCAGCTTATCGGCGGTAATTCCCTACAATGAGCAGTTCTTC
CDR3 protein: CASSLSAVIPYNEQFF

D gene: TRBD1
V gene: TRBV7-9
J gene: TRBJ1-2
clone size: -
CDR3 length: 13
CDR3 DNA: TGTGCCAGCAGCCCCCAGGGGGCCTATGGCTACACCTTC
CDR3 protein: CASSPQGAYGYTF

D gene: TRBD2
V gene: TRBV27
J gene: TRBJ2-3
clone size: -
CDR3 length: 16
CDR3 DNA: TGTGCCAGCAGTTACGGACTAGCGGGAACCCCAGATACGCAGTATTTT
CDR3 protein: CASSYGLAGTPDTQYF

D gene: TRBD1
V gene: TRBV5-6
J gene: TRBJ1-1
clone size: -
CDR3 length: 15
CDR3 DNA: TGTGCCAGCAGCGGGGGACAGGGGGGTGGCACTGAAGCTTTCTTT
CDR3 protein: CASSGGQGGGTEAFF

D gene: -
V gene: TRBV19
J gene: TRBJ2-7
clone size: -
CDR3 length: 13
CDR3 DNA: TGTGCCAGTAATGTGGGGACTGGCTACGAGCAGTACTTC
CDR3 protein: CASNVGTGYEQYF

D gene: -
V gene: TRBV18
J gene: TRBJ2-3
clone size: -
CDR3 length: 14
CDR3 DNA: TGTGCCAGCTCACGGGGGGTTAGCACAGATACGCAGTATTTT
CDR3 protein: CASSRGVSTDTQYF

D gene: -
V gene: TRBV7-9
J gene: TRBJ2-3
clone size: -
CDR3 length: 10
CDR3 DNA: TGTGCCAGCCTAGGTGTGAAGCAGTATTTT
CDR3 protein: CASLGVKQYF

D gene: -
V gene: TRBV28
J gene: TRBJ1-2
clone size: few
CDR3 length: 15
CDR3 DNA: TGTGCCAGCAGTTTCCCGGTCCGGGGGAGTAGTGGCTACACCTTC
CDR3 protein: CASSFPVRGSSGYTF

D gene: TRBD1
V gene: TRBV19
J gene: TRBJ1-5
clone size: -
CDR3 length: 16
CDR3 DNA: TGTGCCAGTAGTATTTGGGACAGGGGTAGCTATCAGCCCCAGCATTTT
CDR3 protein: CASSIWDRGSYQPQHF

D gene: -
V gene: TRBV4-1
J gene: TRBJ1-2
clone size: few
CDR3 length: 16
CDR3 DNA: TGCGCCAGCACCATAAACCCCCATGTCCTAGCCCATGGCTACACCTTC
CDR3 protein: CASTINPHVLAHGYTF

D gene: TRBD2
V gene: TRBV19
J gene: TRBJ2-7
clone size: -
CDR3 length: 15
CDR3 DNA: TGTGCCAGTACCTCGGAAGCGGGAGGAAACTACGAGCAGTACTTC
CDR3 protein: CASTSEAGGNYEQYF

D gene: -
V gene: TRBV29-1
J gene: TRBJ1-2
clone size: once
CDR3 length: 15
CDR3 DNA: TGCAGCGTCCCCAAGGGTCAGGGTTTAAACTATGGCTACACCTTC
CDR3 protein: CSVPKGQGLNYGYTF

D gene: -
V gene: TRBV15
J gene: TRBJ1-5
clone size: few
CDR3 length: 12
CDR3 DNA: TGTGCCACCAAACAGGGCAATCAGCCCCAGCATTTT
CDR3 protein: CATKQGNQPQHF

D gene: -
V gene: TRBV6-6
J gene: TRBJ2-5
clone size: -
CDR3 length: 13
CDR3 DNA: TGTGCCAGCAGTCACAGGTACCAAGAGACCCAGTACTTC
CDR3 protein: CASSHRYQETQYF

D gene: TRBD2
V gene: TRBV4-3
J gene: TRBJ2-2
clone size: -
CDR3 length: 18
CDR3 DNA: TGCGCCAGCAGCCAAGATGAGGGGAGGGAAGGGTTGCCCGGGGAGCTGTTTTTT
CDR3 protein: CASSQDEGREGLPGELFF

D gene: TRBD1
V gene: TRBV7-2
J gene: TRBJ1-4
clone size: -
CDR3 length: 13
CDR3 DNA: TGTGCCAGCAGCGACAGGGGGCCCGTAAAACTGTTTTTT
CDR3 protein: CASSDRGPVKLFF